The T cell receptor beta chain under discussion was sequenced for a study of T cell responses to AZD1222 COVID-19 vaccine. Study findings and constraints: Spike-specific TCR repertoires showed rising breadth and depth after two AZD1222 doses. White British donors predominated, females outnumbered males, and clonal diversity was possibly underestimated. All repertoire sampling was performed exclusively after the peak T cell response. Per reports, nearly half of all spike-specific TCRs target regions that are unmutated in variants.

With 4 bases removed from V and 5 bases from J, the gap between germline ends came to 15 bases. The length of the CDR3 is 14 residues. Germline-derived CDR1 and CDR2 are MNHEY and SVGAGI. Concerning this clone itself: Its specificity is not known.

Libraries were prepared by immunoSEQ multiplex PCR; TCRdb keeps only in-frame clonotypes and omits some of them. This table holds 100,000 or so clones, about 90% found once. This specimen was peripheral blood, taken on day 0 of AZD1222 vaccination. This TCR was sampled from an adult in good health. This chain links TRBV6-5 with TRBJ2-7; no clear D gene. CDR3 amino acids: CASSFRLGNDEQYF. CDR3 in DNA: TGTGCCAGCAGTTTCCGGCTCGGTAACGACGAGCAGTACTTC.